What follows are 3 T cell receptor beta chains derived from one specimen sequenced in a study of T-cell memory formation after mild COVID-19. TCRdb re-called the 5' RACE reads with MiXCR, one entry per CDR3 protein. The profile shows under 200,000 distinct CDR3 sequences, around a tenth of them singletons. Sequenced input: PBMCs or a T cell subset sorted from them (not recorded which). These receptors all come from a man between 18 and 35 years old who had mild COVID-19 (a few samples of this study predate the infection). Cell type and time point are not known.

The sample holds a few counts of this clonotype. This rearrangement joins TRBV28 to TRBJ2-5; 9 bases agree with TRBD1. V lost 5 bases and J lost 2; bases outside the gene matches: 6. The CDR3 has 15 residues. Germline V gene sequence: CDR1 MDHEN, CDR2 SYDVKM. DNA of the CDR3: TGTGCCAGCAGTCAGGGGACAGGGCCTCAAGAGACCCAGTACTTC. This gives the protein CASSQGTGPQETQYF.

This chain joins TRBV5-4 and TRBJ2-1; D is possibly TRBD1 (6 bases). This CDR3 is built from 16 residues. CDR1 is SGHNT and CDR2 is YYREEE in the germline V gene (reference sequence). V gave up 0 bases and J gave up 9 bases, with 19 bases separating them. In DNA, the CDR3 is TGTGCCAGCAGCTTGGGGGCGATTGGGGGCCGGGGTGAGCAGTTCTTC. Amino acid sequence: CASSLGAIGGRGEQFF.

This clonotype was observed many times. This chain links TRBV7-7 with TRBJ2-3; 8 positions match TRBD1. Germline CDR1 is SSHAT and CDR2 is FNYEAQ (reference sequence). The V segment lost 5 bases and the J segment 5 bases; nucleotides outside the gene matches: 6. The CDR3 is 14 amino acids. Here the CDR3 reads CASSQTGVEDTQYF. CDR3 nucleotides: TGTGCCAGCAGCCAGACAGGGGTAGAAGATACGCAGTATTTT.